Shown below are 13 T cell receptor beta chains from a single sample sequenced in a study of Tregs in tolerant kidney transplant recipients. Profiling relied on immunoSEQ multiplex PCR, and the TCRdb table lists in-frame clones only, not all of them. The sample consists of roughly 250,000 clones, about 80% of them appearing once. Material: CD4+ T cells from blood. The receptors were gathered from a human donor in good health.

This sequence joins TRBV9 and TRBJ2-7, with a weak D call TRBD1 (6 bases). Germline V gene lookup returns CDR1 SGDLS and CDR2 YYNGEE. This CDR3 has 14 amino acids. Trimming removed 3 bases at V and 5 bases at J, with 15 bases between. This chain's CDR3 is CASSASGQNDEQYF. The CDR3 DNA is TGTGCCAGCAGCGCCTCGGGACAAAACGACGAGCAGTACTTC.

The rearrangement joins TRBV5-6 to TRBJ2-1, with a weak D call TRBD2 (6 bases). The germline V gene has CDR1 SGHDT and CDR2 YYEEEE. The CDR3 length is 15 residues. V lost 1 base to trimming and J lost 5 bases, with 13 bases between them. The CDR3 DNA is TGTGCCAGCAGCTTGCCGGGACTTGGGGACAATGAGCAGTTCTTC. Protein sequence: CASSLPGLGDNEQFF.

The gene calls are TRBV14 and TRBJ2-7; TRBD1 agrees at 7 bases. Germline values: CDR1 SGHDN, CDR2 FVKESK. The CDR3 sequence is 15 residues long. J lost 3 bases, V lost 4 bases, and 9 bases had no gene match. CDR3 coding DNA: TGTGCCAGCAGCCTCCGACTGACAGGGATCTACGAGCAGTACTTC. Protein product: CASSLRLTGIYEQYF.

This rearrangement joins TRBV4-1 to TRBJ2-2; D possibly corresponds to TRBD2 (6 bases). The CDR3 loop spans 16 amino acids. The germline gives CDR1 MGHRA, CDR2 YSYEKL. V shed 1 base and J shed 5 bases, with 14 bases lying between them. The CDR3 spells CASSQAGGIVTGELFF. The CDR3 region has the DNA TGCGCCAGCAGCCAAGCCGGCGGGATAGTAACCGGGGAGCTGTTTTTT.

The gene calls are TRBV29-1 and TRBJ1-1, with unresolved D. The germline V gene has CDR1 SQVTM and CDR2 ANQGSEA. V gave up 4 bases and J gave up 2 bases, with 8 bases separating them. The CDR3 sequence is 12 residues long. DNA of the CDR3: TGCAGCGTTGTGCTAGTCAACACTGAAGCTTTCTTT. Its translation: CSVVLVNTEAFF.

DNA of the CDR3: TGTGCCACCAGCAGAGCTGGGACTAAAATGGTAAATGAGCAGTTCTTC. Amino acids: CATSRAGTKMVNEQFF. V gene TRBV15 combines with J gene TRBJ2-1; 7 nucleotides align to TRBD2. The V gene's germline CDR1 is LNHNV and CDR2 YYDKDF (reference sequence). The trim removed 1 base at V and 7 bases at J, leaving 10 bases unmatched. The length of the CDR3 is 16 residues.

This clone was counted a few times. The rearrangement links TRBV15 to TRBJ1-5; no reliable D call. This CDR3 contains 13 residues. CDR1 is LNHNV and CDR2 is YYDKDF in the germline V gene (reference sequence). The V end was cut by 8 bases, the J end by 1 base, with 9 bases between. The CDR3 here is CATAESSNQPQHF. CDR3 DNA: TGTGCCACCGCGGAGTCGAGCAATCAGCCCCAGCATTTT.

This clone appeared once. The chain recombines TRBV19 with TRBJ2-3, with D possibly being TRBD2 (5 bases). Trimming took 3 bases from V and 1 from J, leaving 8 bases between them. Germline values: CDR1 LNHDA, CDR2 SQIVND (reference sequence). CDR3 length equals 14 residues. The CDR3 nucleotides read TGTGCCAGTAGTATCGGAGGTGGCACAGATACGCAGTATTTT. Its protein is CASSIGGGTDTQYF.

The chain's CDR3 is CASSLGIQVGNTIYF. The CDR3 nucleotides read TGCGCCAGCAGCTTGGGAATTCAAGTCGGAAACACCATATATTTT. This chain joins TRBV5-1 and TRBJ1-3, with D hard to call. The germline V gene encodes CDR1 SGHRS and CDR2 YFSETQ. The germline V and J ends were trimmed by 0 bases and 4 bases, with 11 bases remaining between them. The CDR3 has 15 amino acids.

In this sample, this clone turned up once. The chain couples TRBV10-1 to TRBJ2-2; D gene ambiguous. CDR1 is WNHNN, CDR2 SYGVQD, per germline (reference sequence). With 6 bases removed from V and 4 bases from J, the gap between germline ends came to 6 bases. CDR3 length: 12 amino acids. The CDR3 coding sequence is TGCGCCAGCAGGGGATTCACCGGGGAGCTGTTTTTT. Translation: CASRGFTGELFF.

This clone was recorded only once. The CDR3 protein is CASSAGLGTNTGELFF. Here the CDR3 DNA reads TGTGCCAGCAGCGCTGGGTTAGGGACGAACACCGGGGAGCTGTTTTTT. The V call is TRBV9, the J call TRBJ2-2, with no clear D. Trimming left V 3 bases short and J 0 bases short, with 12 bases between. CDR3 size: 16 residues. Per germline, CDR1 SGDLS and CDR2 YYNGEE.

The rearrangement links TRBV6-1 to TRBJ1-5; D unclear. CDR1 and CDR2 (germline): MNHNS, SASEGT. Deletions cut 3 bases from V and 0 bases from J, with 21 bases between. The length of the CDR3 is 19 residues. This chain's CDR3 is CASSDSFGMGSHSNQPQHF. The CDR3 DNA is TGTGCCAGCAGTGATTCGTTTGGCATGGGATCCCATAGCAATCAGCCCCAGCATTTT.

This chain connects TRBV7-9 to TRBJ2-5; D not certain. TRBJ2-7 explains the end of the DNA better; the J call may be wrong. Germline-derived CDR1 and CDR2 are SEHNR and FQNEAQ (reference sequence). This CDR3 contains 16 residues. The CDR3 reads CASSLASGFGPYEQYF. Here the CDR3 DNA reads TGTGCCAGCAGCTTAGCGTCTGGTTTTGGACCCTACGAGCAGTACTTC.